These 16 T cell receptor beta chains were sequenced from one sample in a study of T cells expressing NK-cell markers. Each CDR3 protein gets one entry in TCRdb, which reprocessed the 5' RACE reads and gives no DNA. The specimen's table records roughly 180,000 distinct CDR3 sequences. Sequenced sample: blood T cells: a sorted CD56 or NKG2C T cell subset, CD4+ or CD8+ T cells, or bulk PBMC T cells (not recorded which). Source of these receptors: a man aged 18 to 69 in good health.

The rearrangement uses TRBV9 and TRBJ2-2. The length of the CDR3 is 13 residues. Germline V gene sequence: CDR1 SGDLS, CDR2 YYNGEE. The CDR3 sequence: CASSGITPGELFF.

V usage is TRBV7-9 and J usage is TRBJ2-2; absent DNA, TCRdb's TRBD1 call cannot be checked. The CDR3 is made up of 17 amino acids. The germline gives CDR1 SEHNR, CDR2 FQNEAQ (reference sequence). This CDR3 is CASSHNRDRKNTGELFF.

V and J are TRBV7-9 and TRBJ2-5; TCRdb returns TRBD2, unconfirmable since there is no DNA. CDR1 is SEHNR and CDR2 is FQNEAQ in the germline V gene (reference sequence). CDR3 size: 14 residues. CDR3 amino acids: CASSLVRGRETQYF. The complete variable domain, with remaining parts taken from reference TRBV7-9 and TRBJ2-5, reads DTGVSQNPRHKITKRGQNVTFRCDPISEHNRLYWYRQTLGQGPEFLTYFQNEAQLEKSRLLSDRFSAERPKGSFSTLEIQRTEQGDSAMYLCASSLVRGRETQYFGPGTRLLVL.

The CDR3 loop is CASSLFLGQIDNEQFF. The chain uses TRBV5-1 and TRBJ2-1; the TRBD1 assignment by TCRdb is unverifiable without DNA. The CDR3 contains 16 residues. CDR1 is SGHRS and CDR2 is YFSETQ in the germline V gene.

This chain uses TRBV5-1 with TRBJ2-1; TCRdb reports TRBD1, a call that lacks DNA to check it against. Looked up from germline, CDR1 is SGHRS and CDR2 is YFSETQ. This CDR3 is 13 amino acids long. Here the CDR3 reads CASRSGNYNEQFF. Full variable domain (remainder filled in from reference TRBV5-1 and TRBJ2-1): KAGVTQTPRYLIKTRGQQVTLSCSPISGHRSVSWYQQTPGQGLQFLFEYFSETQRNKGNFPGRFSGRQFSNSRSEMNVSTLELGDSALYLCASRSGNYNEQFFGPGTRLTVL.

This CDR3 reads CASSYSGPPGNEQFF. The V and J genes are TRBV5-6 and TRBJ2-1; TCRdb's D gene call, TRBD1, goes unchecked for lack of DNA. The CDR3 is made up of 15 amino acids. Germline V CDR1 and CDR2: SGHDT, YYEEEE. Using reference TRBV5-6 and TRBJ2-1 for the parts outside the CDR3, the full variable domain is DAGVTQSPTHLIKTRGQQVTLRCSPKSGHDTVSWYQQALGQGPQFIFQYYEEEERQRGNFPDRFSGHQFPNYSSELNVNALLLGDSALYLCASSYSGPPGNEQFFGPGTRLTVL.

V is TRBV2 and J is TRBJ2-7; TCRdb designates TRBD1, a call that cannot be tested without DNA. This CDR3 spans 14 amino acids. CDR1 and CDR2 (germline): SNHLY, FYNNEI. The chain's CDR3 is CASSTPGHSYEQYF.

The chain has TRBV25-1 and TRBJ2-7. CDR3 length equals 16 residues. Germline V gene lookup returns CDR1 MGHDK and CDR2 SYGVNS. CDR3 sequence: CASSTKGGYYRYEQYF.

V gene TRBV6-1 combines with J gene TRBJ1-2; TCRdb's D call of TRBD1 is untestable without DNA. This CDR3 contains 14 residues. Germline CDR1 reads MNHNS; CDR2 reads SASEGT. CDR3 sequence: CASSPIGTDYGYTF.

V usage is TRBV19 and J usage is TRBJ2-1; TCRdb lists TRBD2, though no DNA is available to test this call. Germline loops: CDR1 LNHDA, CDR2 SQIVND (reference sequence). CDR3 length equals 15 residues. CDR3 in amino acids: CATTSTSGGSNEQFF.

The CDR3 here is CASSRAGAGELFF. The gene calls are TRBV11-3 and TRBJ2-2; TCRdb's D gene call, TRBD1, goes unchecked for lack of DNA. The CDR3 extends over 13 amino acids. The germline V gene has CDR1 SGHNT and CDR2 YENEEA.

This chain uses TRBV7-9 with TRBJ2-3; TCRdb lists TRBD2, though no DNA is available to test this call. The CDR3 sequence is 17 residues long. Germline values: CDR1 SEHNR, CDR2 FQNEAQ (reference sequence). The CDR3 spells CASSQTWTSGGSDTQYF.

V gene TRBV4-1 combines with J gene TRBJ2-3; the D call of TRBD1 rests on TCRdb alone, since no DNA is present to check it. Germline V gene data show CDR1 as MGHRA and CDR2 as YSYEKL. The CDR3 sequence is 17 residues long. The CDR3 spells CASSQDRGGLGTDTQYF.

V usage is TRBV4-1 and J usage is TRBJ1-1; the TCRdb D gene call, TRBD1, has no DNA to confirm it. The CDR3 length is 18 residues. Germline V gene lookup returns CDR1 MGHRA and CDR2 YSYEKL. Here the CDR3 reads CASSQVRQGILMVTEAFF.

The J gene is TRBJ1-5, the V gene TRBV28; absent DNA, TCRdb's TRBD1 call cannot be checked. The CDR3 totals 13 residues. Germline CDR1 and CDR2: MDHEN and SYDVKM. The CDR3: CASSLTGPQPQHF.

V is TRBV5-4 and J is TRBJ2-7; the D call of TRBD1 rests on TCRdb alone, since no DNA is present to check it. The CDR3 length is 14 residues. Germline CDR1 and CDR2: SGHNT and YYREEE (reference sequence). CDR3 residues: CATSAWSRGNEQYF.